The 20 T cell receptor beta chains below were found in one sample sequenced in a study of T cells after yellow fever vaccination (dated by TCRdb to about 2019). The method behind the library was 5' RACE. Sequencing instrument: Illumina NovaSeq 6000. TCRdb reanalyzed the raw reads on its own, using fastp at Q25 for trimming and MiXCR for clone calling, and kept in-frame beta chains. Under each unique CDR3 protein, matching rows form one entry showing the most common genes and DNA. The sample includes some 300,000 distinct CDR3 sequences, with approximately 10% observed a single time. The leading ten clones occupy about 3.7% of the sample. The treatment or condition tag for this specimen amounts to: live attenuated yellow fever vaccine strain. The sample consisted of CD4+ T cells sorted from PBMCs, taken 5 days after the yellow fever booster vaccination. The receptors come from a man aged 18 to 29 who received the YFV17D yellow fever vaccine.

This clonotype was observed once. The chain carries TRBV7-2 and TRBJ2-7, with D maybe TRBD2 (5 bases). The CDR3 runs 13 residues. The ends were cut back, 5 bases at V and 3 bases at J, with 11 bases in the middle. Germline loops: CDR1 SGHTA, CDR2 FQGNSA. The CDR3 DNA is TGTGCCAGCAGCGCACGCCGGGACTACGAGCAGTACTTC. Translation: CASSARRDYEQYF.

The J gene is TRBJ1-5, the V gene TRBV19, with D perhaps matching TRBD1 (6 bases). V was trimmed by 6 bases and J by 1 base, leaving 10 bases between them. Germline CDR1 LNHDA, CDR2 SQIVND (reference sequence). This CDR3 has 14 amino acids. The CDR3 is CASSSQGSNQPQHF. In nucleotides, the CDR3 is TGTGCCAGTAGCTCACAGGGAAGCAATCAGCCCCAGCATTTT.

This clonotype was counted only a few times. The V call is TRBV7-9, the J call TRBJ1-2; D is uncertain. The germline V and J ends were trimmed by 2 bases and 5 bases, with 6 bases remaining between them. Germline V gives CDR1 SEHNR, CDR2 FQNEAQ (reference sequence). The CDR3 is 12 residues long. The CDR3 is CASSLQEYGYTF. CDR3 nucleotide sequence: TGTGCCAGCAGCTTACAGGAGTATGGCTACACCTTC.

This clonotype occurred many times. The J gene is TRBJ2-7, the V gene TRBV7-9; D remains unclear. Deletions cut 8 bases from V and 2 bases from J, with 7 bases between. Germline-derived CDR1 and CDR2 are SEHNR and FQNEAQ (reference sequence). This CDR3 spans 11 amino acids. CDR3 residues: CASASAYEQYF. In DNA, the CDR3 is TGTGCCAGCGCGTCGGCCTACGAGCAGTACTTC.

This clonotype appeared a few times. The rearrangement links TRBV12-3 or TRBV12-4 to TRBJ2-5; D is unclear. This CDR3 contains 13 residues. V was cut by 6 bases and J by 2 bases, with 10 bases left in between. CDR3 bases: TGTGCCAGCAGGTACAGCCAGCAAGAGACCCAGTACTTC. Protein sequence: CASRYSQQETQYF.

The chain combines TRBV5-1 with TRBJ2-7, with 7 bases aligning to TRBD1. Germline V CDR1 and CDR2: SGHRS, YFSETQ. V lost 6 bases, J lost 0 bases, and 9 bases stayed unmatched. This CDR3 contains 15 residues. The DNA for the CDR3 is TGCGCCAGCACCACTGTCGGGACAGACTCCTACGAGCAGTACTTC. It is translated as CASTTVGTDSYEQYF.

The rearrangement uses TRBV6-1 and TRBJ2-7; TRBD1 matches at 11 bases. This CDR3 is 13 amino acids long. V was pared by 6 bases and J by 7 bases, with 5 bases of the junction left unmatched. In germline, CDR1 is MNHNS, CDR2 SASEGT. For the CDR3, the DNA is TGTGCCAGCAGCGGACAGGGGGCAGGAGAGCAGTACGTC. This sequence encodes CASSGQGAGEQYV.

This clonotype was counted between two and nine times. The V gene is TRBV19, the J gene TRBJ1-5; the D gene is possibly TRBD1 (5 bases). The germline V and J ends were trimmed by 8 bases and 5 bases, with 19 bases remaining between them. The V gene's germline CDR1 is LNHDA and CDR2 SQIVND (reference sequence). This CDR3 region has 15 residues. CDR3 nucleotide sequence: TGTGCCAGTGACCAGGGCCTGGTAGTATATCAGCCCCAGCATTTT. This gives the protein CASDQGLVVYQPQHF.

The V and J genes are TRBV9 and TRBJ1-2; 8 bases map to TRBD1. The CDR3 sequence is 16 residues long. Germline V CDR1 and CDR2: SGDLS, YYNGEE. The V segment lost 0 bases and the J segment 8 bases; nucleotides outside the gene matches: 12. CDR3 nucleotides: TGTGCCAGCAGCGTAGCGCAGGGGGCGGTTTTGCGCGGCTACACCTTC. Translation gives CASSVAQGAVLRGYTF. Full variable domain (remainder filled in from reference TRBV9 and TRBJ1-2): DSGVTQTPKHLITATGQRVTLRCSPRSGDLSVYWYQQSLDQGLQFLIQYYNGEERAKGNILERFSAQQFPDLHSELNLSSLELGDSALYFCASSVAQGAVLRGYTFGSGTRLTVV.

There are many counts of this clonotype. This chain uses TRBV29-1 with TRBJ2-3, with TRBD2 identical over 7 bases. Germline V lookup: CDR1 SQVTM, CDR2 ANQGSEA. Unmatched junction bases numbered 4, after V lost 1 base and J lost 0 bases. This CDR3 is built from 15 residues. CDR3 residues: CSVEALGGSTDTQYF. The CDR3 DNA reads TGCAGCGTTGAAGCCCTGGGAGGGAGCACAGATACGCAGTATTTT.

This clonotype was observed a handful of times. V and J are TRBV7-9 and TRBJ2-3; D is unclear. Germline loops: CDR1 SEHNR, CDR2 FQNEAQ (reference sequence). Trimming stripped 5 bases from V and 7 bases from J, with 7 bases between. The CDR3 covers 11 residues. The CDR3 reads CASSPQYTQYF. CDR3 in DNA: TGTGCCAGCAGCCCCCAGTATACGCAGTATTTT.

This rearrangement joins TRBV29-1 to TRBJ1-2, with D perhaps matching TRBD1 (6 bases). Germline CDR1 reads SQVTM; CDR2 reads ANQGSEA. The CDR3 sequence is 13 residues long. V was shortened by 4 bases and J by 2 bases, with 11 bases between the two germline ends. CDR3 nucleotide sequence: TGCAGCGTTGGAGAACAGGGAAACTATGGCTACACCTTC. Translated: CSVGEQGNYGYTF.

This clonotype was seen at least ten times. V and J are TRBV18 and TRBJ1-1; 10 bases match TRBD1. Germline CDR1 KGHSH, CDR2 LQKENI. The CDR3 covers 14 residues. V dropped 10 bases and J dropped 2; count of bases not matched to a gene: 7. CDR3 loop: CATLDRGPNTEAFF. In DNA, the CDR3 is TGTGCCACCCTCGACAGGGGGCCAAACACTGAAGCTTTCTTT.

The chain links TRBV3-1 to TRBJ2-4; D is possibly TRBD1 or TRBD2 (6 bases each). Germline CDR1 and CDR2: LGHDT and YNNKEL (reference sequence). The CDR3 is 15 amino acids. The V end was cut by 1 base, the J end by 8 bases, with 15 bases between. The CDR3 nucleotides are TGTGCCAGCAGCCAAGCTAGCAGCCGGGGGCACATTCAGTACTTC. Translating it yields CASSQASSRGHIQYF.

Regarding this clonotype: At one end, the junction sequence differs from germline, possibly due to a read error. This chain joins TRBV5-1 and TRBJ2-4; D might be TRBD1 (6 bases). The germline V gene encodes CDR1 SGHRS and CDR2 YFSETQ. The CDR3 consists of 15 residues. CDR3 sequence (DNA): TGCGCCAGCAGCTCAGGACTCCGGGACATCCGAGGCCGGGCCTTC. It encodes CASSSGLRDIRGRAF.

V gene TRBV5-1 combines with J gene TRBJ2-4; no definite D call. V lost 0 bases to trimming and J lost 4 bases, with 11 bases between them. The length of the CDR3 is 15 residues. The germline gives CDR1 SGHRS, CDR2 YFSETQ. DNA for the CDR3: TGCGCCAGCAGCTTGGCTAGGACGGCGAAAAACATTCAGTACTTC. It is translated as CASSLARTAKNIQYF. Looking up the rest from reference TRBV5-1 and TRBJ2-4 gives the full variable domain: KAGVTQTPRYLIKTRGQQVTLSCSPISGHRSVSWYQQTPGQGLQFLFEYFSETQRNKGNFPGRFSGRQFSNSRSEMNVSTLELGDSALYLCASSLARTAKNIQYFGAGTRLSVL.

This clonotype was seen ten or more times. The chain recombines TRBV18 with TRBJ1-2; a possible D gene is TRBD1 (5 bases). Trimming pared 2 bases from V and 0 bases from J, leaving 10 bases between. CDR3 length equals 15 residues. From germline, CDR1 is KGHSH and CDR2 LQKENI. This CDR3 reads CASSPGASSNYGYTF. CDR3 sequence (DNA): TGTGCCAGCTCACCAGGGGCATCTTCTAACTATGGCTACACCTTC.

This clonotype was counted ten times or more. The chain is built from TRBV12-3 or TRBV12-4 and TRBJ2-1; 7 bases are a match to TRBD1. V shed 6 bases and J 2 bases; nucleotides not matched to a gene: 7. This CDR3 has 15 amino acids. The CDR3 DNA sequence: TGTGCCAGCAGGTCACAGGGGTTGACCTACAATGAGCAGTTCTTC. The encoded protein is CASRSQGLTYNEQFF.

The V call is TRBV2, the J call TRBJ2-3; the D gene is possibly TRBD1 (6 bases). The germline V gene encodes CDR1 SNHLY and CDR2 FYNNEI. The CDR3 runs 14 residues. V lost 6 bases and J lost 2, with 12 bases in between. The CDR3 is CASRGQTFTDTQYF. The CDR3, as DNA: TGTGCCAGCAGAGGACAGACTTTCACAGATACGCAGTATTTT.

This clonotype was counted at least ten times. This sequence joins TRBV7-2 and TRBJ1-2; a possible D gene is TRBD1 (6 bases). The CDR3 totals 14 residues. Germline-derived CDR1 and CDR2 are SGHTA and FQGNSA. Deletions cut 5 bases from V and 2 bases from J, with 12 bases between. The CDR3 DNA is TGTGCCAGCAGCAGAAACCAGGGGAACTATGGCTACACCTTC. Translated, it gives CASSRNQGNYGYTF. Together with reference TRBV7-2 and TRBJ1-2, the CDR3 gives the full variable domain: GAGVSQSPSNKVTEKGKDVELRCDPISGHTALYWYRQSLGQGLEFLIYFQGNSAPDKSGLPSDRFSAERTGGSVSTLTIQRTQQEDSAVYLCASSRNQGNYGYTFGSGTRLTVV.